Listed here is a single TCR beta chain. Its antigen is not identified. Within the sample, other DNA sequences also encode this same CDR3. Original processing methods: ImmunoSEQ sequences covered only the junction and lacked quality scores; filtering therefore differed. The repertoire was sequenced with immunoSEQ multiplex PCR; TCRdb's copy has only in-frame clones and lacks some. That table gives V, J and clone size, and the DNA gave D and trimming. The table includes about a million clones, 75% detected once. This sample stems from a study of shared clonotypes between healthy human individuals. Study observations and caveats: About 5.2% was the fraction of naive CD4 clonotypes found shared across four donors. Despite large depth, rarefaction showed incomplete sorted-subset sequencing. Apart from blood, nothing was sampled; tissue repertoires likely differ.

The CDR3 is 14 residues long. The germline V gene encodes CDR1 SNHLY and CDR2 FYNNEI. Trimming shortened V by 0 bases and J by 1 base, and 6 bases separated the two germline ends. The receptor's source is a man between 18 and 29 years old in good health. The chain joins TRBV2 to TRBJ1-1; D remains ambiguous. Sequences were obtained from memory CD4+ T cells sorted from blood. As for subset: CD45RA-negative fraction. Written as DNA, the CDR3 is TGTGCCAGCAGTGAAGCAGGGAGGAACACTGAAGCTTTCTTT. Protein: CASSEAGRNTEAFF.